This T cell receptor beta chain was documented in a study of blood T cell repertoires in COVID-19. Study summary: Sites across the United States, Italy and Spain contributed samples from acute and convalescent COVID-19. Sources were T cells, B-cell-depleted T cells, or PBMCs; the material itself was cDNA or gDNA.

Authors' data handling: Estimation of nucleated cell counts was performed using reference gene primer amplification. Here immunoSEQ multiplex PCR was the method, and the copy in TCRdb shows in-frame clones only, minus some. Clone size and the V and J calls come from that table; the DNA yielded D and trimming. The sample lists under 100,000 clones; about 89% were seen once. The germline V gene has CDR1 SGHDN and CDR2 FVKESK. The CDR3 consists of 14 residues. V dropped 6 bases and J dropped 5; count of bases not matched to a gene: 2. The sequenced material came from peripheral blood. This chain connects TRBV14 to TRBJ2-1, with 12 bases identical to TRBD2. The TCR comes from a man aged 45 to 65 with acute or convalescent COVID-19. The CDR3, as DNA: TGTGCCAGCAGGCTAGCGGGGGGGGACAATGAGCAGTTCTTC. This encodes CASRLAGGDNEQFF.